This is a list of T cell receptor beta chains from one sample in a study of cytomegalovirus exposure and HLA in healthy donors. Measured with immunoSEQ multiplex PCR; TCRdb has only the in-frame clones, and not every one. The table has 170,000 or so clones, approximately 80% seen once. The sample was PBMCs. These receptor sequences come from a man aged 25-45 years in good health and CMV-seropositive. CDR3s include the opening cysteine and the closing phenylalanine or tryptophan.

>TRBV11-2|TRBJ2-7
CASIQSPTSYEQYF
>TRBV9|TRBJ1-2
CASSVDPGTAYGYTF
>TRBV28|TRBJ1-4
CASRLDRVGNEKLFF
>TRBV4-2|.
CASSQGPGQGSYEQYF
>TRBV5-4|TRBJ2-1
CASSSSRGEDYNEQFF
>TRBV9|TRBJ2-1
CASSKILAGTNEQFF
>TRBV7-9|TRBJ2-7
CASSPRGASSYEQYF
>TRBV28|TRBJ1-1
CASSTPQGIGTEAFF
>TRBV6-6|TRBJ2-4
CASSFIRDRDQNIQYF
>TRBV6-4|TRBJ2-3
CASSERSTDTQYF
>TRBV19|TRBJ2-2
CASSMGTSGRNTGELFF
>TRBV4-1|TRBJ2-2
CASSLEGAGNTGELFF
>TRBV4-1|TRBJ2-2
CASSQVASGISGELFF
>TRBV5-1|TRBJ1-6
CASSLETGPNSPLHF
>TRBV6-5|TRBJ1-5
CASSYSHSNQPQHF
>TRBV29-1|TRBJ2-1
CSVRTAETYNEQFF
>TRBV12-5|TRBJ2-1
CASGLEPRAAGEVNEQFF
>TRBV11-3|TRBJ2-1
CASSPRLAEGDEQFF
>TRBV5-1|TRBJ2-2
CASSPREDGTGELFF
>TRBV5-1|TRBJ1-6
CASSLDSGVGSPLHF
>TRBV18|TRBJ1-4
CASSNREISDEKLFF
>TRBV19|TRBJ2-1
CASSPGLAGESAQFF
>TRBV5-1|TRBJ1-1
CASSEKTGLNTEAFF
>TRBV6-5|TRBJ1-2
CASTSAVPDGYTF
>TRBV15|TRBJ2-1
CATSRVRQGIYNEQFF
>TRBV15|TRBJ2-3
CATSGLAGSTDTQYF
>TRBV30|TRBJ1-1
CAWIGANTEAFF
>TRBV27|TRBJ1-1
CASSPFKGTRGIRNTEAFF
>TRBV5-1|TRBJ2-1
CASSSGTSGTPPFF
>TRBV9|TRBJ2-1
CASSPAARQGSNEQFF
>TRBV6-5|TRBJ2-3
CASIQDRARPDTQYF
>TRBV15|TRBJ2-5
CATSKMGQGETQYF
>TRBV29-1|TRBJ2-5
CSAGLAGGTETQYF
>TRBV11-2|TRBJ2-2
CASNRGGTGELFF
>TRBV15|TRBJ2-6
CATSALSGRGSGANVLTF
>TRBV7-2|TRBJ1-6
CASSSQVGQPNSPLHF
>TRBV14|TRBJ1-2
CASSQGAGGYTF
>TRBV5-4|TRBJ2-4
CASSLGRENIQYF
>TRBV4-1|TRBJ2-2
CASSQDDPAGANTGELFF
>TRBV6-5|TRBJ1-5
CASSKDRGGNQPQHF
>TRBV12-5|TRBJ2-1
CASGAGGSSYNEQFF